This TCR beta chain was found in a study of shared clonotypes between healthy human individuals. The CDR3 totals 14 residues. V lost 8 bases and J lost 3; bases outside the gene matches: 2. Germline loops: CDR1 MDHEN, CDR2 SYDVKM. This table comes from immunoSEQ multiplex PCR, and its TCRdb copy is limited to in-frame clones, with some not included. The sample shows roughly 2.2 million clones, approximately 93% of them seen only once. The sequence derives from a young man in good health. Some clones in this sample may be carry-over from other donors' samples. The chain couples TRBV28 to TRBJ2-1; 12 bases map to TRBD2. The source material was naive CD4+ T cells from PBMCs. Subset here: CD45RA+ positively selected. CDR3 nucleotide sequence: TGTGCCAGCGGACTAGCGGGGATCTACAATGAGCAGTTCTTC. Its translation is CASGLAGIYNEQFF.